These 32 T cell receptor beta chains were sequenced from one sample in a study of blood T cell repertoires in COVID-19. Profiling relied on immunoSEQ multiplex PCR, and the TCRdb table lists in-frame clones only, not all of them. The table lists approximately 130,000 clones, 75% to 90% of them singletons, with approximately 2.3% in the top ten. Input material: PBMCs or T cells enriched from blood (not recorded which). The receptors originated from a woman aged 45-60 years who had recovered from COVID-19.

The chain recombines TRBV30 with TRBJ1-2, with D tentatively TRBD1 (5 bases). This CDR3 has 13 residues. Looked up from germline, CDR1 is GTSNPN and CDR2 is SVGIG (reference sequence). V dropped 5 bases and J dropped 4 bases, with 14 bases sitting between them. The CDR3 nucleotides read TGTGCCTGGGGTAGACAGCGTTCCTATGGCTACACCTTC. Amino acids: CAWGRQRSYGYTF. The whole variable domain, filled in from reference TRBV30 and TRBJ1-2, reads SQTIHQWPATLVQPVGSPLSLECTVEGTSNPNLYWYRQAAGRGLQLLFYSVGIGQISSEVPQNLSASRPQDRQFILSSKKLLLSDSGFYLCAWGRQRSYGYTFGSGTRLTVV.

The chain is built from TRBV21-1 and TRBJ2-7; the table's D gene call, TRBD1, was not cross checked with the DNA. TRBV21-1 is shown as a pseudogene. This CDR3 contains 15 residues. In DNA, the CDR3 is TGTGCCAGCAGCAAAGAGGGCAGGGGGCCCTACGAGCAGTACTTC. It encodes CASSKEGRGPYEQYF.

The chain links TRBV19 to TRBJ2-5, with D possibly TRBD2 on 5 matching bases. The CDR3 runs 16 residues. Trimming removed 5 bases from V and 2 bases from J, with 18 bases in between. CDR1 is LNHDA and CDR2 is SQIVND in the germline V gene (reference sequence). CDR3 sequence: CASSLPSGGSQETQYF. The CDR3 bases are TGTGCCAGTAGTCTCCCCTCAGGAGGAAGTCAAGAGACCCAGTACTTC.

This chain joins TRBV7-2 and TRBJ2-7, with 14 bases that match TRBD2. The junction had 6 bases not matched to a gene; V was cut back by 5 bases and J by 6 bases. This CDR3 comprises 15 residues. The germline V gene has CDR1 SGHTA and CDR2 FQGNSA. CDR3 protein: CASSQPGTSGSEQYF. In DNA form, the CDR3 reads TGTGCCAGCAGCCAACCCGGGACTAGCGGGAGCGAGCAGTACTTC.

J is TRBJ1-1 and V is TRBV5-6; D unclear. Germline-derived CDR1 and CDR2 are SGHDT and YYEEEE. The V and J ends lost 1 base and 1 base respectively, with 8 bases between them. The CDR3 is 14 residues long. The CDR3 protein is CASSLLHRNTEAFF. As DNA, the CDR3 is TGTGCCAGCAGCTTGTTACACAGGAACACTGAAGCTTTCTTT.

V gene TRBV10-2 combines with J gene TRBJ1-2, with 11 bases identical to TRBD1. CDR1 is WSHSY and CDR2 is SAAADI in the germline V gene. Germline trimming cut 0 bases from V and 6 bases from J; bases unmatched to any gene: 6. The CDR3 spans 16 residues. This CDR3 is CASSESNTGQGDGYTF. The CDR3 bases are TGCGCCAGCAGTGAGTCAAATACGGGACAGGGGGATGGCTACACCTTC.

This sequence joins TRBV7-2 and TRBJ2-7, with 9 bases that match TRBD2. The CDR3 loop spans 15 amino acids. The germline CDR1 and CDR2 sequences are SGHTA and FQGNSA. The trim removed 1 base at V and 6 bases at J, leaving 7 bases unmatched. CDR3 amino acids: CASSLEVGGGGEQYF. In nucleotides, the CDR3 is TGTGCCAGCAGCTTAGAAGTCGGCGGGGGGGGCGAGCAGTACTTC.

The V and J genes are TRBV7-2 and TRBJ2-7, with 12 bases lining up with TRBD2. The junction had 5 bases not matched to a gene; V was cut back by 5 bases and J by 6 bases. Germline CDR1 and CDR2: SGHTA and FQGNSA. This CDR3 region has 14 residues. The CDR3: CASSVTSGGIEQYF. The CDR3 DNA reads as TGTGCCAGCAGCGTAACTAGCGGGGGGATCGAGCAGTACTTC.

Details on this clone: Sequence at one end of the junction differs from germline and may be a read error. J is TRBJ2-1 and V is TRBV10-3; 8 bases fit TRBD2. The length of the CDR3 is 16 residues. Germline V lookup: CDR1 ENHRY, CDR2 SYGVKD. The CDR3 is CAISTEGLVSHNEQFF. Here the CDR3 DNA reads TGTGCCATCTCCACCGAGGGACTAGTCTCCCACAATGAGCAGTTCTTC.

V is TRBV10-3 and J is TRBJ1-6, with TRBD1 matching 9 bases. J was trimmed by 7 bases and V by 11 bases; bases with no gene match: 9. CDR1 ENHRY and CDR2 SYGVKD come from the germline V gene. The CDR3 sequence is 14 residues long. Written as DNA, the CDR3 is TGTGCCGCAACCCGGGACAGGGACAATTCACCCCTCCACTTT. Protein: CAATRDRDNSPLHF.

This clone was counted a few times. The chain carries TRBV18 and TRBJ1-4; the match to TRBD1 covers 7 bases. From germline, CDR1 is KGHSH and CDR2 LQKENI. The CDR3 totals 13 residues. After removal of 4 bases from V and 5 bases from J, the junction contained 1 base not matched to a gene. This CDR3 reads CASSRGQNEKLFF. The CDR3 bases are TGTGCCAGCTCACGGGGACAGAATGAAAAACTGTTTTTT.

The chain uses TRBV15 and TRBJ2-5; no definite D call. The CDR3 length is 15 residues. Trimming left V 3 bases short and J 5 bases short, with 16 bases between. CDR1 and CDR2 from the germline V gene are LNHNV and YYDKDF (reference sequence). The CDR3 DNA is TGTGCCACCAGCAGTTTCCTAGACCACCCGGAGACCCAGTACTTC. It translates to CATSSFLDHPETQYF. Full variable domain (rest looked up from reference TRBV15 and TRBJ2-5): DAMVIQNPRYQVTQFGKPVTLSCSQTLNHNVMYWYQQKSSQAPKLLFHYYDKDFNNEADTPDNFQSRRPNTSFCFLDIRSPGLGDTAMYLCATSSFLDHPETQYFGPGTRLLVL.

V usage is TRBV5-4 and J usage is TRBJ2-7; tentative D call: TRBD1 (5 bases). The V end lost 5 bases, the J end lost 7 bases, and 16 bases lay between the germline ends. The CDR3 is made up of 13 amino acids. Germline CDR1 and CDR2: SGHNT and YYREEE (reference sequence). The CDR3 spells CASSFWAGQEQYF. The CDR3 DNA reads as TGTGCCAGCAGTTTCTGGGCAGGGCAAGAGCAGTACTTC.

V is TRBV3-1 (or the pseudogene TRBV3-2) and J is TRBJ2-1, with TRBD2 matching over 10 bases. The ends lost 1 base at V and 1 base at J; junction bases unmatched: 7. The V gene's germline CDR1 is LGHDT and CDR2 YNNKEL (reference sequence). The CDR3 is made up of 18 amino acids. CDR3 loop: CASSQAGRSGGSYNEQFF. In nucleotides, the CDR3 is TGTGCCAGCAGCCAAGCCGGACGTAGCGGGGGGTCCTACAATGAGCAGTTCTTC.

The chain's CDR3 is CASSLGMWGGRATDTQYF. For the CDR3, the DNA is TGTGCCAGCAGTTTAGGGATGTGGGGGGGCCGGGCGACAGATACGCAGTATTTT. The gene calls are TRBV27 and TRBJ2-3; D is possibly TRBD2 (7 bases). Germline V gene lookup returns CDR1 MNHEY and CDR2 SMNVEV (reference sequence). This CDR3 spans 18 amino acids. The germline V and J ends were trimmed by 2 bases and 3 bases, with 21 bases remaining between them.

The rearrangement joins TRBV18 to TRBJ2-2, with TRBD2 matching over 8 bases. Germline-derived CDR1 and CDR2 are KGHSH and LQKENI. This CDR3 region has 19 residues. V lost 0 bases and J lost 0; bases outside the gene matches: 9. The CDR3 bases are TGTGCCAGCTCACCACCGAGGAGCGGGGGCAACGCGAACACCGGGGAGCTGTTTTTT. Translating gives CASSPPRSGGNANTGELFF.

This clone occurred a few times. In DNA form, the CDR3 reads TGTGCCAGCAGTTTACAGGGGGCTGACACTGAAGCTTTCTTT. Translation: CASSLQGADTEAFF. The V gene is TRBV2, the J gene TRBJ1-1, with 9 bases that match TRBD1. Trimming removed 5 bases from V and 3 bases from J; junction bases left unmatched: 4. The germline gives CDR1 SNHLY, CDR2 FYNNEI. The CDR3 is made up of 14 amino acids. The full variable domain, rest sourced from reference TRBV2 and TRBJ1-1, is EPEVTQTPSHQVTQMGQEVILRCVPISNHLYFYWYRQILGQKVEFLVSFYNNEISEKSEIFDDQFSVERPDGSNFTLKIRSTKLEDSAMYFCASSLQGADTEAFFGQGTRLTVV.

V and J are TRBV5-1 and TRBJ1-2; 10 nucleotides agree with TRBD1. Germline V gene lookup returns CDR1 SGHRS and CDR2 YFSETQ. This CDR3 has 15 amino acids. J gave up 4 bases and V 5 bases, and 8 bases lay outside the gene matches. CDR3 sequence: CASSPGQGGLYGYTF. CDR3 in DNA: TGCGCCAGCAGTCCTGGACAGGGGGGTCTCTATGGCTACACCTTC.

Only one count was recorded for this clone. This chain links TRBV5-8 with TRBJ2-3; D perhaps matches TRBD2 (6 bases). Germline loops: CDR1 SGHTS, CDR2 YDEGEE. Trimming took off 1 base at V and 3 bases at J, with 15 bases between the two ends. The CDR3 contains 16 residues. As DNA, the CDR3 is TGTGCCAGCAGCTTGATTTTAGGGAGCGGGACAGATACGCAGTATTTT. Its protein product is CASSLILGSGTDTQYF.

The chain links TRBV3-1 (or the pseudogene TRBV3-2) to TRBJ2-7; TRBD2 matches 10 bases. The trim removed 4 bases at V and 3 bases at J, leaving 6 bases unmatched. CDR1 and CDR2 (germline): LGHDT, YNNKEL (reference sequence). The CDR3 runs to 15 residues. CDR3 loop: CASSPQLAGLYEQYF. In DNA, the CDR3 is TGTGCCAGCAGCCCTCAACTAGCGGGGCTCTACGAGCAGTACTTC.

This CDR3 reads CASSGTGSGNTIYF. The CDR3, as DNA: TGTGCCAGCAGTGGGACAGGGAGCGGAAACACCATATATTTT. The chain has TRBV25-1 and TRBJ1-3; TRBD1 matches 8 bases. With 4 bases clipped from V and 4 bases from J, the junction kept 3 bases outside the gene matches. The CDR3 sequence is 14 residues long. Germline lookup yields CDR1 MGHDK and CDR2 SYGVNS. The entire variable domain, with the rest obtained from reference TRBV25-1 and TRBJ1-3, is as follows: EADIYQTPRYLVIGTGKKITLECSQTMGHDKMYWYQQDPGMELHLIHYSYGVNSTEKGDLSSESTVSRIRTEHFPLTLESARPSHTSQYLCASSGTGSGNTIYFGEGSWLTVV.

The chain combines TRBV6-1 with TRBJ2-2; 7 positions match TRBD1. The V segment lost 11 bases and the J segment 1 base; nucleotides outside the gene matches: 7. Germline-derived CDR1 and CDR2 are MNHNS and SASEGT. The length of the CDR3 is 14 residues. CDR3: CALGGLMNTGELFF. The CDR3 DNA reads TGTGCCTTAGGGGGCTTAATGAACACCGGGGAGCTGTTTTTT.

The genes are TRBV4-1 and TRBJ2-7, with D possibly matching TRBD1 (5 bases). CDR3 length equals 14 residues. The germline gives CDR1 MGHRA, CDR2 YSYEKL. V dropped 0 bases and J dropped 2 bases, with 8 bases sitting between them. The CDR3 here is CASSQEGQTYEQYF. For the CDR3, the DNA is TGCGCCAGCAGCCAAGAGGGGCAGACCTACGAGCAGTACTTC.

The gene calls are TRBV5-8 and TRBJ2-1, with TRBD2 identical over 8 bases. V dropped 6 bases and J dropped 0; count of bases not matched to a gene: 17. The CDR3 extends over 19 amino acids. Germline-derived CDR1 and CDR2 are SGHTS and YDEGEE. This CDR3 is CASNHLGSGDYSSYNEQFF. The DNA for the CDR3 is TGTGCCAGCAACCATTTGGGTAGCGGGGACTACAGCTCCTACAATGAGCAGTTCTTC.

This CDR3 is CASSLENRNTEAFF. DNA for the CDR3: TGTGCCAGCAGCTTAGAAAACAGGAACACTGAAGCTTTCTTT. The chain joins TRBV7-9 to TRBJ1-1; D remains unclear. This CDR3 has 14 residues. Germline V gives CDR1 SEHNR, CDR2 FQNEAQ (reference sequence). The V and J ends lost 1 base and 1 base respectively, with 7 bases between them.

The chain couples TRBV7-8 to TRBJ1-5; TRBD1 aligns across 9 bases. The CDR3 runs to 19 residues. In germline, CDR1 is SGHVS, CDR2 FQNEAQ. Unmatched junction bases numbered 13, after V lost 1 base and J lost 3 bases. The DNA of the CDR3 is TGTGCCAGCAGCTTAGGGTTCGGAAACAGGGGGCCGAACAATCAGCCCCAGCATTTT. Translation: CASSLGFGNRGPNNQPQHF. Filled out from reference TRBV7-8 and TRBJ1-5, the complete variable domain reads GAGVSQSPRYKVAKRGQDVALRCDPISGHVSLFWYQQALGQGPEFLTYFQNEAQLDKSGLPSDRFFAERPEGSVSTLKIQRTQQEDSAVYLCASSLGFGNRGPNNQPQHFGDGTRLSIL.

The CDR3 DNA reads as TGTGCCAGCAGCGTTTGGGAGCGGACGAGCACAGATACGCAGTATTTT. Translating it yields CASSVWERTSTDTQYF. V usage is TRBV9 and J usage is TRBJ2-3; D perhaps matches TRBD2 (5 bases). The length of the CDR3 is 16 residues. V shed 2 bases and J shed 0 bases, with 13 bases lying between them. CDR1 and CDR2 (germline): SGDLS, YYNGEE.

The chain has TRBV9 and TRBJ1-2, with 8 bases identical to TRBD1. In germline, CDR1 is SGDLS, CDR2 YYNGEE. This CDR3 contains 14 residues. V was pared by 5 bases and J by 4 bases, with 7 bases of the junction left unmatched. CDR3 amino acids: CASSETGETYGYTF. CDR3 nucleotides: TGTGCCAGCAGTGAGACAGGGGAAACCTATGGCTACACCTTC.

The rearrangement uses TRBV20-1 and TRBJ1-5; a weak D match, TRBD1 (6 bases). The CDR3 spans 14 residues. Germline values: CDR1 DFQATT, CDR2 SNEGSKA (reference sequence). V lost 3 bases, J lost 5 bases, and 14 bases lay in between. The CDR3: CSASGGHPDQPQHF. In DNA form, the CDR3 reads TGCAGTGCTAGTGGGGGACACCCCGATCAGCCCCAGCATTTT.

V gene TRBV6-2 or TRBV6-3 combines with J gene TRBJ1-3; D unclear. This CDR3 has 15 amino acids. Trimming removed 2 bases from V and 2 bases from J, with 10 bases in between. Germline V gene lookup returns CDR1 MNHEY and CDR2 SVGEGT. DNA for the CDR3: TGTGCCAGCAGTTACGGAGGTAGGGCTGGAAACACCATATATTTT. Its translation: CASSYGGRAGNTIYF.

This clone was seen only a few times. This chain connects TRBV24-1 to TRBJ2-2; 8 bases are a match to TRBD1. CDR1 and CDR2 (germline): KGHDR, SFDVKD. The CDR3 covers 14 residues. Losses at the gene ends were 3 bases for V and 6 bases for J; bases not matched to a gene: 2. CDR3 amino acids: CATSDPGGPGELFF. For the CDR3, the DNA is TGTGCCACCAGTGATCCAGGGGGCCCCGGGGAGCTGTTTTTT.

The V and J genes are TRBV19 and TRBJ1-1; TRBD1 matches 9 bases. This CDR3 region has 14 residues. Trimming cost V 7 bases and J 4 bases; bases outside gene matches: 7. Looked up from germline, CDR1 is LNHDA and CDR2 is SQIVND (reference sequence). CDR3 nucleotide sequence: TGTGCCAGTATCAACCGGGACAGGGCCACTGAAGCTTTCTTT. Translating gives CASINRDRATEAFF.